Detailed here is one TCR beta chain. The germline V gene has CDR1 MDHEN and CDR2 SYDVKM. V gave up 6 bases and J gave up 4 bases, with 9 bases separating them. CDR3 length: 12 residues. This specimen belongs to a study of blood T cell repertoires in COVID-19. The method was immunoSEQ multiplex PCR; TCRdb's version includes in-frame clones alone and lacks a portion of them. The sample lists around 250,000 clones, 75% to 90% occurring once. The sequenced material came from PBMCs or T cells enriched from blood (not recorded which). The genes are TRBV28 and TRBJ1-2, with D unclear. The receptor comes from a woman aged 30 to 39 who had recovered from COVID-19. CDR3 residues: CASSVGSYGYTF. For the CDR3, the DNA is TGTGCCAGCAGCGTAGGGAGCTATGGCTACACCTTC.